These T cell receptor beta chains were read from a single sample in a study of beta chain features in type 1 diabetes. Libraries were prepared by immunoSEQ multiplex PCR; TCRdb keeps only in-frame clonotypes and omits some of them. The sample holds around 500,000 clones, about an eighth seen once. Material: naive CD4+ T cells from blood. The receptors originated from a woman aged 18-29 years in good health. CDR3s include the opening cysteine and the closing phenylalanine or tryptophan. The D gene is left open where the match is weak. Size is stated for part of the rows, as once, few or many counts, or as a class when the clone is expanded.

few	.	TRBV15	TRBJ1-4	TGTGCCACCACCCCTTTGTCTGGGACTAATGAAAAACTGTTTTTT	CATTPLSGTNEKLFF
.	.	TRBV11-2	TRBJ1-4	TGTGCCAGCAGCTCGCCAGCGGGAACTAATGAAAAACTGTTTTTT	CASSSPAGTNEKLFF
many	.	TRBV16	TRBJ2-4	TGTGCCAGCAGCCAATCCCTGCAGGGTCAATTGGGGTCTCTTCGATTC	CASSQSLQGQLGSLRF
once	TRBD2	TRBV19	TRBJ2-5	TGTGCCAGTAGGGGAAACCGCGGGAGGGATTTGGAGACCCAGTACTTC	CASRGNRGRDLETQYF
.	TRBD2	TRBV5-1	TRBJ2-1	TGCGCCAGCAGCGGGACTAGCGGGAGTAATGAGCAGTTCTTC	CASSGTSGSNEQFF
few	TRBD1	TRBV30	TRBJ1-3	TGTGCCTGGACCCGGACAGGGTCCCCCCTCTCTGGAAACACCATATATTTT	CAWTRTGSPLSGNTIYF
few	.	TRBV4-2	TRBJ2-5	TGTGCCAGCAGCCAGGTCCTAGCGTCAGCCGAGACCCAGTACTTC	CASSQVLASAETQYF
.	.	TRBV6-6	TRBJ2-5	TGTGCCAGCAGTTTTACATATTACCAAGAGACCCAGTACTTC	CASSFTYYQETQYF
.	TRBD1	TRBV30	TRBJ2-6	TGTGCCTGGACACTATGGCCCCCCCGGACAGGGGAGGCTGGGGCCAACGTCCTGACTTTC	CAWTLWPPRTGEAGANVLTF
.	.	TRBV4-1	TRBJ2-7	TGCGCCAGCAGCCAAGTAAACCCCTTTCAGGGGGAGCAGTACTTC	CASSQVNPFQGEQYF
.	.	TRBV19	TRBJ1-4	TGTGCCAGTAGATTACTTGAAAAACTGTTTTTT	CASRLLEKLFF
.	.	TRBV14	TRBJ1-2	TGTGCCAGCAGCCAAGGGATTCTGAATGGCTACACCTTC	CASSQGILNGYTF
once	.	TRBV7-2	TRBJ2-5	TGTGCCAGCAGCTTAACCCAAGAGACCCAGTACTTC	CASSLTQETQYF
few	TRBD2	TRBV29-1	TRBJ2-7	TGCAGCGTCCGACTAGCGGGCCTCTACGAGCAGTACTTC	CSVRLAGLYEQYF
.	.	TRBV27	TRBJ2-5	TGTGCCAGCGGGGGGATCCCAGAGACCCAGTACTTC	CASGGIPETQYF
few	.	TRBV20-1	TRBJ1-2	TGCAGTGCCTCTAACGGGAGGGGCTACACCTTC	CSASNGRGYTF
.	.	TRBV5-1	TRBJ2-3	TGCGCCAGCAGGGTAGCGGCTAGTGTGGCAGATACGCAGTATTTT	CASRVAASVADTQYF
.	.	TRBV7-9	TRBJ1-6	TGTGCCAGCAGCCCCAGTTCGACCCTCCACTTT	CASSPSSTLHF
few	.	TRBV7-2	TRBJ1-1	TGTGCCAGCAGCTTAGTTGGGGTGGAAGCTTTCTTT	CASSLVGVEAFF
.	.	TRBV20-1	TRBJ2-1	TGCAGTGCTCGACCCGGGGATGAGCAGTTCTTC	CSARPGDEQFF
few	TRBD2	TRBV4-1	TRBJ2-1	TGCGCCAGCAGCCGATTGGGACTAAGCTACAATGAGCAGTTCTTC	CASSRLGLSYNEQFF
few	.	TRBV9	TRBJ1-2	TGTGCCAGCAGCGAATTTCCAGGGAACTATGGCTACACCTTC	CASSEFPGNYGYTF
.	.	TRBV20-1	TRBJ2-3	TGCAGTGCTTTTCTCCATACGCAGTATTTT	CSAFLHTQYF
.	.	TRBV7-2	TRBJ2-7	TGTGCCAGCAGCGACCCCTGGTCCTACGAGCAGTACTTC	CASSDPWSYEQYF
.	.	TRBV20-1	TRBJ1-1	TGCAGTGCTAGGAGGCGGTACGAAGCTTTCTTT	CSARRRYEAFF
.	.	TRBV15	TRBJ2-2	TGTGCCACCAGCAGCGGACCGTACACCGGGGAGCTGTTTTTT	CATSSGPYTGELFF
.	.	TRBV2	TRBJ2-3	TGTGCCAGCAGTAGGGGGACAGATACGCAGTATTTT	CASSRGTDTQYF
.	.	TRBV30	TRBJ2-3	TGTGCCTGGAGTTTCCCAGATACGCAGTATTTT	CAWSFPDTQYF
.	TRBD1	TRBV27	TRBJ2-2	TGTGCCAGCAGCCGCGGGACAGGGATCGCTGGGGAGCTGTTTTTT	CASSRGTGIAGELFF
few	.	TRBV10-3	TRBJ2-1	TGTGCCATCAGTGATGAAGCCCGAGCGCGCTCCTACAATGAGCAGTTCTTC	CAISDEARARSYNEQFF
few	.	TRBV30	TRBJ2-7	TGTGCCTGGAGACCCGCGGGTCTCCACGAGCAGTACTTC	CAWRPAGLHEQYF
few	.	TRBV30	TRBJ2-7	TGTGCCTGGAGTCCCCGGTTGAACGAGCAGTACTTC	CAWSPRLNEQYF
few	.	TRBV13	TRBJ2-1	TGTGCCAGCAGCTATAGACCAGGGGATGAGCAGTTCTTC	CASSYRPGDEQFF
few	TRBD2	TRBV29-1	TRBJ2-1	TGCAGCGTTGGGGGAGGGCCATTAGGCTACAATGAGCAGTTCTTC	CSVGGGPLGYNEQFF
few	TRBD1	TRBV18	TRBJ1-1	TGTGCCAGCTCACCACGGACAGGGGGCCGCGAAGCTTTCTTT	CASSPRTGGREAFF
.	TRBD1	TRBV6-4	TRBJ2-4	TGTGCCAGCAGTGACCCCGGACAGGTCAAAAACATTCAGTACTTC	CASSDPGQVKNIQYF
few	TRBD1	TRBV18	TRBJ1-5	TGTGCCAGCTCCGGACAGGGGGCTGATCAGCCCCAGCATTTT	CASSGQGADQPQHF
.	TRBD2	TRBV2	TRBJ2-1	TGTGCCAGCACCTTAGGGGCGGGAGCCTACAATGAGCAGTTCTTC	CASTLGAGAYNEQFF
.	.	TRBV29-1	TRBJ1-4	TGCAGCGTTTTGGAACAGGGTGGTGAAAAACTGTTTTTT	CSVLEQGGEKLFF
.	.	TRBV18	TRBJ2-5	TGTGCCAGCTCACCTCGGGCTCAAGAGACCCAGTACTTC	CASSPRAQETQYF
.	.	TRBV7-2	TRBJ1-1	TGTGCCAGCAGCTTCGGGGGTTACACTGAAGCTTTCTTT	CASSFGGYTEAFF
few	.	TRBV7-9	TRBJ1-1	TGTGCCAGCAGCTTCAACAGGGCGAACACTGAAGCTTTCTTT	CASSFNRANTEAFF
few	.	TRBV29-1	TRBJ2-2	TGCAGCGTGGCAGGAGGGCCAGACAACACCGGGGAGCTGTTTTTT	CSVAGGPDNTGELFF
.	TRBD1	TRBV29-1	TRBJ2-5	TGCAGCGTTATAGATACAGGGGCGACAGAGACCCAGTACTTC	CSVIDTGATETQYF
few	.	TRBV7-8	TRBJ1-6	TGTGCCAGCAGCTTAAACGGTGGGGATTCACCCCTCCACTTT	CASSLNGGDSPLHF
few	.	TRBV5-4	TRBJ2-2	TGTGCCAGCAGCTTGGGAGGGGCGAACACCGGGGAGCTGTTTTTT	CASSLGGANTGELFF
few	.	TRBV2	TRBJ2-7	TGTGCCAGCAGTGACCTGCGGGGTTCCTACGAGCAGTACTTC	CASSDLRGSYEQYF
few	.	TRBV7-3	TRBJ2-1	TGTGCCAGTACGAATTTCGGGAGCGAAAATGAGCAGTTCTTC	CASTNFGSENEQFF
.	TRBD2	TRBV9	TRBJ2-3	TGTGCCAGCAGCGTTCGGTATAGCGGGGGCGCGGATACGCAGTATTTT	CASSVRYSGGADTQYF
few	.	TRBV19	TRBJ1-1	TGTGCCAGTAGTGCCCTGACAGAGAACACTGAAGCTTTCTTT	CASSALTENTEAFF
.	.	TRBV4-1	TRBJ2-7	TGCGCCAGCAGCCTGGATCCCGCGGGGAGATACGAGCAGTACTTC	CASSLDPAGRYEQYF
.	.	TRBV9	TRBJ2-2	TGTGCCAGCAGCGTAGGGGTCCCATCGAACACCGGGGAGCTGTTTTTT	CASSVGVPSNTGELFF
.	.	TRBV21-1	TRBJ2-7	TGTGCCAGCAGCGGCCCGGACAGGTGGTCCCACGAGCAGTACTTC	CASSGPDRWSHEQYF
few	TRBD1	TRBV7-3	TRBJ2-1	TGTGCCAGCAGCTCGGGACAGGGGAGGTCCCCTGAGCAGTTCTTC	CASSSGQGRSPEQFF
few	TRBD2	TRBV7-9	TRBJ2-5	TGTGCCAGCAGCGACGGACTAGCGGGAACCCAAGAGACCCAGTACTTC	CASSDGLAGTQETQYF
.	.	TRBV27	TRBJ2-1	TGTGCCAGCAGTCTCCGACCGGTCAATGAGCAGTTCTTC	CASSLRPVNEQFF
once	TRBD1	TRBV29-1	TRBJ1-1	TGCAGCGCCCGGGACAGGGGGAGGACTCGGTCTGAAGCTTTCTTT	CSARDRGRTRSEAFF
.	.	TRBV29-1	TRBJ1-2	TGCAGCGTTGATCGCTATGGCTACACCTTC	CSVDRYGYTF
few	.	TRBV4-1	TRBJ1-1	TGCGCCAGCAGCCAAGACAATGCAGGGCCCTTGACTGAAGCTTTCTTT	CASSQDNAGPLTEAFF
.	.	TRBV7-6	TRBJ2-7	TGTGCCAGCAGCTCCCCGACCCGCGGGATCAAGTACGAGCAGTACTTC	CASSSPTRGIKYEQYF